These 25 T cell receptor beta chains share one sample of origin, sequenced in a study of blood T cells in healthy people across ages. A second PCR of about 6 to 12 cycles used a sample-barcoded 5' primer and a J-beta primer mix. TCRdb independently ran MiXCR on the 5' RACE reads; one entry per CDR3 protein. The data contain about 1,500,000 distinct CDR3 sequences, roughly 40% of them seen just once; the ten biggest clones take up roughly 7.9%. Material: blood. The origin of the receptors is a woman younger than 30 in good health.

CDR3 DNA: TGCAGTGCTAGCCTTGGCCCTCGCGGGAGATCGAGTGAGCAGTACTTC. Protein product: CSASLGPRGRSSEQYF. The V call is TRBV20-1, the J call TRBJ2-5; 7 nucleotides agree with TRBD2. Germline assignment: CDR1 DFQATT and CDR2 SNEGSKA (reference sequence). This CDR3 spans 16 amino acids. V lost 3 bases to trimming and J lost 11 bases; unmatched junction nucleotides: 21.

This clonotype appeared a few times. The rearrangement links TRBV10-3 to TRBJ1-1, with D possibly TRBD1 on 6 matching bases. This CDR3 spans 11 amino acids. Germline V gene data show CDR1 as ENHRY and CDR2 as SYGVKD. The ends were cut back, 10 bases at V and 1 base at J, with 7 bases in the middle. The CDR3 region is CATTGNTEAFF. In DNA form, the CDR3 reads TGTGCCACGACAGGGAACACTGAAGCTTTCTTT.

The V and J genes are TRBV4-1 and TRBJ2-4, with 9 bases identical to TRBD2. V trimming: 0 bases; J trimming: 7 bases; junction bases outside the gene matches: 10. CDR1 and CDR2 from the germline V gene are MGHRA and YSYEKL. The CDR3 is 17 amino acids. CDR3 protein: CASSQDSGIAGENIQYF. The DNA of the CDR3 is TGCGCCAGCAGCCAAGATTCGGGAATAGCGGGAGAGAACATTCAGTACTTC.

The chain links TRBV7-9 to TRBJ1-6; the D gene is possibly TRBD1 (6 bases). V gave up 7 bases and J gave up 9 bases, with 19 bases separating them. Germline CDR1 is SEHNR and CDR2 is FQNEAQ (reference sequence). CDR3 length equals 15 residues. The CDR3 loop is CASNLTGQVTSPLHF. The CDR3 nucleotides are TGTGCCAGCAACTTGACGGGACAAGTAACTTCACCCCTCCACTTT.

This chain uses TRBV20-1 with TRBJ2-3; D is perhaps TRBD2 (5 bases). The V end was cut by 0 bases, the J end by 1 base, with 14 bases between. The germline CDR1 and CDR2 sequences are DFQATT and SNEGSKA (reference sequence). This CDR3 region has 16 residues. In DNA form, the CDR3 reads TGCAGTGCTAGAGATAGGCGGGCAGCCCGCACAGATACGCAGTATTTT. Translating gives CSARDRRAARTDTQYF.

This clonotype was recorded a few times. The chain combines TRBV27 with TRBJ2-7, with 7 bases matching TRBD2. The CDR3 covers 14 residues. V gave up 4 bases and J gave up 2 bases; unmatched junction bases: 5. Per germline, CDR1 MNHEY and CDR2 SMNVEV (reference sequence). The CDR3: CASSSLAAPYEQYF. The CDR3 DNA reads as TGTGCCAGCAGTTCCCTAGCGGCACCCTACGAGCAGTACTTC.

This clonotype showed up just a few times. The genes are TRBV6-2 or TRBV6-3 and TRBJ2-7; TRBD2 agrees at 10 bases. This CDR3 contains 14 residues. CDR1 and CDR2 from the germline V gene are MNHEY and SVGEGT. Trimming took 6 bases from V and 5 from J; bases not matched to a gene: 7. The CDR3 is CASRRHGTSDEQYF. The CDR3 nucleotides read TGTGCCAGCAGGAGACACGGGACTAGCGACGAGCAGTACTTC.

This sequence joins TRBV6-1 and TRBJ1-2; 8 bases agree with TRBD1. This CDR3 spans 13 amino acids. The J segment lost 6 bases and the V segment lost 5 bases, leaving 5 bases of the junction unmatched. CDR1 is MNHNS, CDR2 SASEGT, per germline. CDR3 bases: TGTGCCAGCAGTCTAATACAGGGGGATGGCTACACCTTC. Protein product: CASSLIQGDGYTF.

The rearrangement links TRBV11-2 to TRBJ2-7, with 8 bases lining up with TRBD2. Germline assignment: CDR1 SGHAT and CDR2 FQNNGV. Trimming at V came to 5 bases and at J to 2 bases, leaving 11 bases not matched to a gene. The CDR3 totals 16 residues. The CDR3 bases are TGTGCCAGCAGCCGATGGTATGGGACTAGAGCCTACGAGCAGTACTTC. Amino acids: CASSRWYGTRAYEQYF.

This clonotype was counted only a few times. The chain carries TRBV15 and TRBJ2-3; 8 bases are a match to TRBD2. Germline values: CDR1 LNHNV, CDR2 YYDKDF (reference sequence). CDR3 size: 16 residues. The junction had 3 bases not matched to a gene; V was cut back by 1 base and J by 0 bases. CDR3 protein: CATSRGPSGSTDTQYF. The CDR3 DNA is TGTGCCACCAGCAGAGGTCCTAGCGGGAGCACAGATACGCAGTATTTT.

The chain employs TRBV15 and TRBJ2-7, with D hard to call. CDR3 length: 14 residues. Per the germline V gene, CDR1 is LNHNV and CDR2 is YYDKDF (reference sequence). V lost 0 bases to trimming and J lost 2 bases, with 8 bases between them. CDR3 in amino acids: CATSRDPLAYEQYF. The CDR3 DNA sequence: TGTGCCACCAGCAGAGACCCACTGGCCTACGAGCAGTACTTC.

This chain joins TRBV10-3 and TRBJ1-2, with 8 bases lining up with TRBD1. J was trimmed by 4 bases and V by 4 bases; bases with no gene match: 11. Germline CDR1 reads ENHRY; CDR2 reads SYGVKD. The CDR3 totals 16 residues. Here the CDR3 DNA reads TGTGCCATCAGTGGAGCAGGGGGCAGGGGTGGCTATGGCTACACCTTC. Translated: CAISGAGGRGGYGYTF.

There are a few counts of this clonotype. The V call is TRBV14, the J call TRBJ1-2, with D perhaps TRBD1 (5 bases). This CDR3 has 16 amino acids. CDR1 SGHDN and CDR2 FVKESK come from the germline V gene. The V gene lost 1 base and the J gene lost 0 bases, with 12 bases spanning the gap. The CDR3 DNA reads TGTGCCAGCAGCCAAGGCGATGGGACCGCTAACTATGGCTACACCTTC. This sequence encodes CASSQGDGTANYGYTF.

This clonotype occurred a few times. The chain links TRBV7-9 to TRBJ2-3, with TRBD1 matching over 9 bases. The CDR3 loop spans 17 amino acids. The germline V gene encodes CDR1 SEHNR and CDR2 FQNEAQ (reference sequence). J gave up 3 bases and V 5 bases, and 12 bases lay outside the gene matches. The CDR3 here is CASSLTRDRAWTDTQYF. The CDR3 DNA follows: TGTGCCAGCAGCCTGACAAGGGACAGGGCTTGGACAGATACGCAGTATTTT.

V usage is TRBV20-1 and J usage is TRBJ2-6, with 11 bases that match TRBD2. The CDR3 covers 19 residues. V was pared by 5 bases and J by 0 bases, with 12 bases of the junction left unmatched. The V gene's germline CDR1 is DFQATT and CDR2 SNEGSKA (reference sequence). The CDR3 sequence: CSASRLAGTPLSGANVLTF. As DNA, the CDR3 is TGCAGTGCTTCCAGACTAGCGGGGACCCCTCTCTCTGGGGCCAACGTCCTGACTTTC.

The chain is built from TRBV5-1 and TRBJ2-1; 7 nucleotides agree with TRBD1. The CDR3 loop spans 17 amino acids. Per the germline V gene, CDR1 is SGHRS and CDR2 is YFSETQ. J gave up 8 bases and V 0 bases, and 14 bases lay outside the gene matches. CDR3 sequence reads: CASSLDGQARGRDEQFF. For the CDR3, the DNA is TGCGCCAGCAGCTTGGATGGACAGGCCCGCGGAAGGGATGAGCAGTTCTTC.

This clonotype was recorded a few times. The chain couples TRBV10-2 to TRBJ2-1; TRBD2 matches at 7 bases. With 4 bases clipped from V and 8 bases from J, the junction kept 14 bases outside the gene matches. The V gene's germline CDR1 is WSHSY and CDR2 SAAADI. The CDR3 runs 16 residues. CDR3 sequence: CASSVSGGSRYDEQFF. As DNA, the CDR3 is TGCGCCAGCAGTGTTTCCGGCGGGAGTAGGTACGATGAGCAGTTCTTC.

This chain connects TRBV5-1 to TRBJ2-7, with D maybe TRBD1 (5 bases). Looked up from germline, CDR1 is SGHRS and CDR2 is YFSETQ. The CDR3 loop spans 14 amino acids. Trimming removed 4 bases from V and 3 bases from J, with 14 bases in between. CDR3 DNA: TGCGCCAGCAGCCCGACAGACGGATTCTACGAGCAGTACTTC. Translation: CASSPTDGFYEQYF.

Worth noting for this clonotype: This clone may be a read error of a much larger clone one base away. This chain links TRBV20-1 with TRBJ2-7; 8 bases match TRBD2. The length of the CDR3 is 12 residues. Germline CDR1 DFQATT, CDR2 SNEGSKA (reference sequence). The J segment lost 7 bases and the V segment lost 5 bases, leaving 7 bases of the junction unmatched. CDR3 nucleotides: TGCAGTGCTGGGGGACTAGTCAATGAGCAGTACTTC. Translation: CSAGGLVNEQYF.

This clonotype was picked up a small number of times. The chain is built from TRBV4-1 and TRBJ2-1; D unclear. In germline, CDR1 is MGHRA, CDR2 YSYEKL. With 2 bases removed from V and 0 bases from J, the gap between germline ends came to 14 bases. This CDR3 region has 17 residues. CDR3 residues: CASSQHPVVSSYNEQFF. CDR3 DNA: TGCGCCAGCAGCCAACACCCCGTGGTGAGCTCCTACAATGAGCAGTTCTTC.

The chain carries TRBV12-3 or TRBV12-4 and TRBJ2-1; D is perhaps TRBD2 (6 bases). Trimming left V 2 bases short and J 7 bases short, with 15 bases between. The CDR3 consists of 15 residues. CDR3 in amino acids: CASSLTSNAANEQFF. The CDR3 DNA reads as TGTGCCAGCAGTTTAACTAGCAATGCGGCTAATGAGCAGTTCTTC.

There are a few counts of this clonotype. The CDR3 bases are TGTGCCAGCACCCCCGGGGGTTTCGCTTCGGAGACCCAGTACTTC. Translated, it gives CASTPGGFASETQYF. The chain recombines TRBV6-5 with TRBJ2-5; maybe TRBD2 (6 bases). The CDR3 has 15 residues. V was cut by 7 bases and J by 5 bases, with 20 bases left in between. The germline V gene encodes CDR1 MNHEY and CDR2 SVGAGI.

This clonotype was counted only a few times. The rearrangement joins TRBV5-1 to TRBJ2-3; 9 nucleotides align to TRBD1. There are 21 residues in the CDR3. Germline V lookup: CDR1 SGHRS, CDR2 YFSETQ. Unmatched junction bases numbered 17, after V lost 0 bases and J lost 0 bases. The CDR3 DNA follows: TGCGCCAGCAGCTTGGTTACGGGACAGGGAAGGAATTATCTAAGCACAGATACGCAGTATTTT. This sequence encodes CASSLVTGQGRNYLSTDTQYF.

This clonotype occurred a few times. The gene calls are TRBV10-3 and TRBJ1-1; 7 bases map to TRBD1. Unmatched junction bases numbered 6, after V lost 9 bases and J lost 2 bases. The CDR3 loop spans 13 amino acids. The germline V gene encodes CDR1 ENHRY and CDR2 SYGVKD. CDR3 sequence reads: CAITGQANTEAFF. The CDR3 DNA follows: TGTGCCATTACCGGACAGGCTAACACTGAAGCTTTCTTT.

This chain links TRBV6-2 or TRBV6-3 with TRBJ2-7; a weak D match, TRBD2 (6 bases). The DNA end favors TRBJ2-5, so the J call may be wrong. CDR3 length: 14 amino acids. CDR1 MNHEY and CDR2 SVGEGT come from the germline V gene. CDR3 sequence (DNA): TGTGCCAGCACCTTTCCGGGACTCGAAGAGACCCAGTACTTC. Translating gives CASTFPGLEETQYF.